The T cell receptor beta chain described here comes from a study of CD8 T cells in ankylosing spondylitis (dated by TCRdb to 2016 to 2017). For the wider study: To find TCR variants linked to disease, the study profiled T cell receptor beta repertoires in ankylosing spondylitis patients and healthy donors. In total, the full study cohort was made up of roughly 110 healthy donors and 20 to 25 ankylosing spondylitis patients. Peripheral blood samples were taken, and synovial fluid was additionally collected from ankylosing spondylitis patients. Summary of the overall study and its limitations: Some motif variants were previously reported in synovial fluid and blood of reactive arthritis patients, suggesting common disease-initiation mechanisms. The disease-linked clones showed a CD8+ phenotype and occurred at relatively low frequencies in peripheral blood. The disease-linked clones were reported to be significantly enriched in matched synovial fluid samples from ankylosing spondylitis patients. Blood from ankylosing spondylitis patients appeared to be characterized by a TCR beta motif made up of under ten highly homologous amino acid variants.

The CDR3 numbers 15 residues from cysteine through phenylalanine. Only CDR3 DNA remains: 45 bases, in frame from the first base. The germline V gene supplies CDR1 LGHNT and CDR2 FRNRAP. Relative to germline, V is missing 5 bases and J is missing 6 bases, with 8 bases of the junction outside any gene match. In this sample, this clonotype turned up a few times. What antigen it recognizes has not been identified. No qualities accompany the bases; no much larger clone lies one base away. TCRdb names Illumina HiSeq 2500 as the instrument used. Quantitative 5'-RACE with molecular barcodes was used to prepare TCR beta libraries. In the source study's methods: A new computational method, built on a probabilistic model of VDJ rearrangement, was used to identify disease-linked TCR variants. TCRdb reworked the public reads: Q25 trimming with fastp, MiXCR clone assembly, productive beta chains retained. For every CDR3 protein sequence, its rows merge into one entry that carries the most common genes and DNA. The V and J calls were determined by TCRdb, not by the authors. This sample holds just under 350,000 distinct CDR3 sequences; around 15% were observed only once. The ten largest make up approximately 0.99% of the sample.

The rearrangement joined TRBV12-5 to TRBJ1-5, with 9 bases matching TRBD1. Material for sequencing was blood, either unsorted or a sorted T cell fraction (not recorded which). This clonotype was obtained from a male donor with ankylosing spondylitis or in good health (not recorded which). The nucleotide sequence is given as TGTGCTAGTGGTGGGGGACAGGGTAATTTTCAGCCCCAGCATTTT. This sequence encodes CASGGGQGNFQPQHF. The full variable domain, completed from the reference TRBV12-5 and TRBJ1-5 proteins outside the CDR3, reads DARVTQTPRHKVTEMGQEVTMRCQPILGHNTVFWYRQTMMQGLELLAYFRNRAPLDDSGMPKDRFSAEMPDATLATLKIQPSEPRDSAVYFCASGGGQGNFQPQHFGDGTRLSIL.